This T cell receptor (beta chain) was sequenced during a study of CD8 T cells in ankylosing spondylitis. Concerning this clonotype: Its specificity is not known.

Whole-study findings and limits: What seemed typical of ankylosing spondylitis blood was a TCR beta motif built from eight highly homologous variants.

The germline V and J ends were trimmed by 2 bases and 5 bases, with 7 bases remaining between them. CDR1 is MNHEY and CDR2 is SVGEGT in the germline V gene. CDR3 length: 13 amino acids. TCRdb fed the 5' RACE reads into MiXCR, producing one record per CDR3 protein. This table holds fewer than 400,000 distinct CDR3 sequences, less than 10% found once. The sequence came from a male donor with ankylosing spondylitis. The sample consisted of blood, either unsorted or a sorted T cell fraction (not recorded which). V is TRBV6-2 or TRBV6-3 and J is TRBJ2-1; a possible D gene is TRBD1 (5 bases). The CDR3 DNA sequence: TGTGCCAGCAGTTACCCGACAGACAATGAGCAGTTCTTC. Its protein product is CASSYPTDNEQFF.